This TCR beta chain comes out of a study of Ad26.COV2.S vaccination and SARS-CoV-2 variants. Study-wide context: The vaccine Ad26.COV2.S was put into the muscle once, or twice with 56 days between.

Treatment specified: some 20 received Ad26.COV2.S at low or high dose, single or two shots; about 5 received placebo; per-sample allocation not given. Collection of samples fell on day 63 after the first vaccine or placebo injection. TCRdb's table, derived via immunoSEQ multiplex PCR, lists solely in-frame clones and lacks some. The table includes roughly 350,000 clones, 88% detected once. General study findings and limits: Recipients given vaccine exceeded placebo recipients in spike-specific TCR breadth.

The CDR3 runs 15 residues. The V gene end was trimmed by 3 bases and the J gene end by 10 bases; junction bases not matched to a gene: 10. CDR1 is MRHNA and CDR2 is SNTAGT in the germline V gene. As regards this clone: The antigen is unknown.

The starting material was peripheral blood, obtained in a trial of Ad26.COV2.S vaccine versus placebo. This chain joins TRBV6-4 and TRBJ2-1; TRBD1 matches 9 bases. The receptor was derived from a person aged 18-60 years who received the Ad26.COV2.S COVID-19 vaccine or a placebo. The CDR3 reads CASSEGPQGAGEQFF. The CDR3 nucleotides are TGTGCCAGCAGTGAGGGACCACAGGGGGCAGGAGAGCAGTTCTTC.